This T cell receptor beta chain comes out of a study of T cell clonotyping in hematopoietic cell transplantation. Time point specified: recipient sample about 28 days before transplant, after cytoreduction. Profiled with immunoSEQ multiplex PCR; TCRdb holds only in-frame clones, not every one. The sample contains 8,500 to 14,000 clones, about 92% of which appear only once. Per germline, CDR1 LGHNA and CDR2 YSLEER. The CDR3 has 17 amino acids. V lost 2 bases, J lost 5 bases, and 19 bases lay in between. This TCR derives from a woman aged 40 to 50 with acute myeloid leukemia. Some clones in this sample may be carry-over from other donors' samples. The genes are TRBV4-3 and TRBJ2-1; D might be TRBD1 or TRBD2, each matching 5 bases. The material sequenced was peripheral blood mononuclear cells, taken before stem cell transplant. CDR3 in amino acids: CASSQLLVGRRNNEQFF. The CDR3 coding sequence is TGCGCCAGCAGCCAACTTTTAGTGGGACGACGGAACAATGAGCAGTTCTTC.